Listed below are T cell receptor beta chains from one sample, sequenced in a study of cytomegalovirus exposure and HLA in healthy donors. The data were produced by immunoSEQ multiplex PCR, yet TCRdb's version contains in-frame clones alone and is incomplete. This sample has more than 150,000 clones, with just over 75% found just once. The sample was PBMCs. All receptors come from a man aged 40-50 years in good health and CMV-seronegative. Both conserved end residues are part of each CDR3. D genes are given only for firm matches.

cdr3_aa j_call d_call v_call
CASRPTGRNSPLHF TRBJ1-6 TRBD1 TRBV2
CASSLVLARDGTEAFF TRBJ1-1 NA TRBV5-1
CASSQALDKGWQPQHF TRBJ1-5 NA TRBV4-1
CAISESLVADYNEQFF TRBJ2-1 NA TRBV10-3
CASSLVRGREQFF TRBJ2-1 NA TRBV7-2
CASSRTPPAYEQYF TRBJ2-7 NA TRBV28
CASRQEYNQPQHF TRBJ1-5 NA TRBV5-1
CASSPGTGDQPQHF TRBJ1-5 TRBD1 TRBV18
CASSLKVGAGGTDTQYF TRBJ2-3 NA TRBV7-3
CASSGGKQGAETQYF TRBJ2-5 NA TRBV2
CASSPLAGQGDNEQFF TRBJ2-1 TRBD1 TRBV5-4
CASRGGPNEKLFF TRBJ1-4 NA TRBV5-1
CASSYSTGGFTDTQYF TRBJ2-3 TRBD1 TRBV6-5
CASSYRRGQAFF TRBJ1-1 TRBD1 TRBV6-5
CSVEVDRYYGYTF TRBJ1-2 NA TRBV29-1
CASSYYSGTKPSPLHF TRBJ1-6 NA TRBV6-5
CASIITSGTWYTEAFF TRBJ1-1 NA TRBV28
CASTQGRVDYGYTF TRBJ1-2 NA TRBV28
CSVEYGTGANTGELFF TRBJ2-2 TRBD1 TRBV29-1
CASSWGGQGSPLHF TRBJ1-6 NA TRBV7-8
CASRELYEQYF TRBJ2-7 NA TRBV6-1
CASSFGGDSVTDTQYF TRBJ2-3 TRBD2 TRBV5-1
CASTLQGPTYEQYF TRBJ2-7 TRBD1 TRBV28
CASSEGQGDNQPQHF TRBJ1-5 TRBD1 TRBV9
CASSLLGQGSYGYTF TRBJ1-2 TRBD1 TRBV5-1
CASSPRGAWDTQYF TRBJ2-3 NA TRBV5-6